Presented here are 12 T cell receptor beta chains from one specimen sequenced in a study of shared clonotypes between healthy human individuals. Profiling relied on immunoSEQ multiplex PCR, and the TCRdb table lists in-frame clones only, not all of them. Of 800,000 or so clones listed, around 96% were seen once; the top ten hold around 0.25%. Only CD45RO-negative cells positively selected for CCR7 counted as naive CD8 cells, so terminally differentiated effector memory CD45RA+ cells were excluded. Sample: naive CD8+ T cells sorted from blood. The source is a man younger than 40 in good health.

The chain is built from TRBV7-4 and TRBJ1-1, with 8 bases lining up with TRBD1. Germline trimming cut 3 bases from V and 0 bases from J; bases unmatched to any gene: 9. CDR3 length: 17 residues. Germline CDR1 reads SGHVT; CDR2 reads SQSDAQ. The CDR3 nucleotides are TGTGCCAGCAGCTTCCTGCCCCAGACAGGGGTGAACACTGAAGCTTTCTTT. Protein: CASSFLPQTGVNTEAFF. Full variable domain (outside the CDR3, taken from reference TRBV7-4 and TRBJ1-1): GAGVSQSPRYKVAKRGRDVALRCDSISGHVTLYWYRQTLGQGSEVLTYSQSDAQRDKSGRPSGRFSAERPERSVSTLKIQRTEQGDSAVYLCASSFLPQTGVNTEAFFGQGTRLTVV.

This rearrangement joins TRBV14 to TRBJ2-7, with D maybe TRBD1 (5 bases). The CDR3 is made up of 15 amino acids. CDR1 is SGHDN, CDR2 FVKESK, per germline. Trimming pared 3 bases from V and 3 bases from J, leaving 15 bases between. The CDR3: CASSQAPGIYYEQYF. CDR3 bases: TGTGCCAGCAGCCAGGCCCCAGGGATTTACTACGAGCAGTACTTC.

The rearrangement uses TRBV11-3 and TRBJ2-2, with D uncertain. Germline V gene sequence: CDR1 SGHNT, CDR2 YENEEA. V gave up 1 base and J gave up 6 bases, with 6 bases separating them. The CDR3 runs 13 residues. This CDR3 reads CASSLGSAGELFF. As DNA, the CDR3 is TGTGCCAGCAGCTTAGGTTCTGCCGGGGAGCTGTTTTTT. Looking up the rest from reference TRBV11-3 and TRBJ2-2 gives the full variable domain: EAGVVQSPRYKIIEKKQPVAFWCNPISGHNTLYWYLQNLGQGPELLIRYENEEAVDDSQLPKDRFSAERLKGVDSTLKIQPAELGDSAVYLCASSLGSAGELFFGEGSRLTVL.

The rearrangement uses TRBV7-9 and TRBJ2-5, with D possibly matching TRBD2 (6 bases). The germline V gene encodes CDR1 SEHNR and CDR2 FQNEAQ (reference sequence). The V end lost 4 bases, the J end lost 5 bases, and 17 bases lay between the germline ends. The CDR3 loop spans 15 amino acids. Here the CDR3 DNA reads TGTGCCAGCAGCTCTTGGACACGCGGGGATGAGACCCAGTACTTC. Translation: CASSSWTRGDETQYF. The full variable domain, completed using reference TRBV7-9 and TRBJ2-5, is DTGVSQNPRHKITKRGQNVTFRCDPISEHNRLYWYRQTLGQGPEFLTYFQNEAQLEKSRLLSDRFSAERPKGSFSTLEIQRTEQGDSAMYLCASSSWTRGDETQYFGPGTRLLVL.

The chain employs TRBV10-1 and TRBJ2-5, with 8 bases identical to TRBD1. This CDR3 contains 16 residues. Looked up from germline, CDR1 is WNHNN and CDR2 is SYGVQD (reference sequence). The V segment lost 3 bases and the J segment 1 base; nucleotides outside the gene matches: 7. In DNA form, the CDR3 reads TGCGCCAGCAGTGAACCGGGACAGGTTAGCCAAGAGACCCAGTACTTC. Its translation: CASSEPGQVSQETQYF.

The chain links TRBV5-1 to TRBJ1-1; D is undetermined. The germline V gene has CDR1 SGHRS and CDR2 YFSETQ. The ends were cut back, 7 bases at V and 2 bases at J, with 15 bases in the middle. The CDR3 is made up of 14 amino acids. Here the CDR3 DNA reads TGCGCCAGCCACCATGCAGAACGCAACACTGAAGCTTTCTTT. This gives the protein CASHHAERNTEAFF.

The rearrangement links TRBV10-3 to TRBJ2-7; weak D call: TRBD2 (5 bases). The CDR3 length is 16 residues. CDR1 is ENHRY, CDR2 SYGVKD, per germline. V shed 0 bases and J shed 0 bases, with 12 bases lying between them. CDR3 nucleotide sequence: TGTGCCATCAGTGAGTCGGGTCTAGCTAACTCCTACGAGCAGTACTTC. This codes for CAISESGLANSYEQYF.

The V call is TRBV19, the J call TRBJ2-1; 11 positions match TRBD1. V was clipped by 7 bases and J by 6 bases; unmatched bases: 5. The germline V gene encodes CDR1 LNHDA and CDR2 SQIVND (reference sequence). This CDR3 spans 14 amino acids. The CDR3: CASKSGTGGNEQFF. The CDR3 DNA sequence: TGTGCCAGTAAATCTGGGACAGGGGGCAATGAGCAGTTCTTC.

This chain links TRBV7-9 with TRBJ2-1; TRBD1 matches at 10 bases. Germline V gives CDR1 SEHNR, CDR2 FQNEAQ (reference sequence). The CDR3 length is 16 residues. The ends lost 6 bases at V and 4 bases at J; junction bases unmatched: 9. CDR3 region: CASSYTGTGEYNEQFF. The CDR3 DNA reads TGTGCCAGCAGTTACACCGGGACAGGGGAGTACAATGAGCAGTTCTTC.

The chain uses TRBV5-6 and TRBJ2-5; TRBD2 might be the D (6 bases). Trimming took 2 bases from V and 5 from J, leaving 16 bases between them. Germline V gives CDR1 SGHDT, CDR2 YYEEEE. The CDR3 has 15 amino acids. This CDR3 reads CASSLVDGSYETQYF. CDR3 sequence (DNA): TGTGCCAGCAGCTTAGTGGACGGGAGTTACGAGACCCAGTACTTC. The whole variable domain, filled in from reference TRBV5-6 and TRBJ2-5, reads DAGVTQSPTHLIKTRGQQVTLRCSPKSGHDTVSWYQQALGQGPQFIFQYYEEEERQRGNFPDRFSGHQFPNYSSELNVNALLLGDSALYLCASSLVDGSYETQYFGPGTRLLVL.

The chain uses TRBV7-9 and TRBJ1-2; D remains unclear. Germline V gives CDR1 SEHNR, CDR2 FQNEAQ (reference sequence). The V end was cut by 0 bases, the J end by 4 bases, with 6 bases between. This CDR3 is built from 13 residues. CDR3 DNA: TGTGCCAGCAGCTTAGCAAACTTCTATGGCTACACCTTC. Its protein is CASSLANFYGYTF.

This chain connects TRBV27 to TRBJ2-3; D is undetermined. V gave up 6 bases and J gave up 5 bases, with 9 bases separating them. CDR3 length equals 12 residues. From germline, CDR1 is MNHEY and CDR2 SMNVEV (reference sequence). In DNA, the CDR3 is TGTGCCAGCAGCCAGCCGGGAGATACGCAGTATTTT. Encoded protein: CASSQPGDTQYF.